This TCR beta chain was recorded in a study of T cell responses to AZD1222 COVID-19 vaccine. Using immunoSEQ multiplex PCR, the repertoire was profiled, and TCRdb retains in-frame clones only, with some absent. There are 50,000 to 65,000 clones in the sample; 80% to 90% occur only once, and roughly 3% lies in the top ten. This CDR3 has 16 amino acids. With 4 bases removed from V and 8 bases from J, the gap between germline ends came to 23 bases. Germline V lookup: CDR1 SGHTA, CDR2 FQGNSA. This specimen was peripheral blood, taken 28 days after the second AZD1222 dose. The sequence was obtained from an adult who received the AZD1222 COVID-19 vaccine. The chain carries TRBV7-2 and TRBJ1-2; a weak D match, TRBD1 (6 bases). As DNA, the CDR3 is TGTGCCAGCAGCTCCGGCAGAGGGGGGGCGCTGGGGGGCTACACCTTC. This gives the protein CASSSGRGGALGGYTF.